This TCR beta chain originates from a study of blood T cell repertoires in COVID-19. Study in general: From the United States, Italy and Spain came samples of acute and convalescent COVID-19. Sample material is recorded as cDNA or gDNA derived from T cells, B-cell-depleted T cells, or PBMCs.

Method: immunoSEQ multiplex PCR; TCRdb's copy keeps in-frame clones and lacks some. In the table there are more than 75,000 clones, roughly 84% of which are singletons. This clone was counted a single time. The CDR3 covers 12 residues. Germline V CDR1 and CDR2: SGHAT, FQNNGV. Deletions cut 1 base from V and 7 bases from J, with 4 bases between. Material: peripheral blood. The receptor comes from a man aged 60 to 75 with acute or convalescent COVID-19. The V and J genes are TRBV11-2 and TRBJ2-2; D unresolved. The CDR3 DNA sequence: TGTGCCAGCAGCTTAGCAGTCGGGGAGCTGTTTTTT. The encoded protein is CASSLAVGELFF.